This TCR beta chain was identified in a study of CD8 T cells in ankylosing spondylitis. Broader study findings: Ankylosing spondylitis blood appeared to carry a characteristic TCR beta motif of roughly eight highly homologous variants.

This CDR3 has 14 amino acids. Trimming removed 4 bases from V and 4 bases from J, with 14 bases in between. Germline V gene lookup returns CDR1 SGHKS and CDR2 YYEKEE (reference sequence). The table lists this clonotype with many counts. Its specificity is not known. TCRdb re-analysed the 5' RACE reads in MiXCR, keeping a single row per CDR3 protein. Altogether approximately 140,000 distinct CDR3 sequences are present, roughly 8% being singletons, with the ten largest covering roughly 8%. This receptor was taken from a male donor with ankylosing spondylitis. Sequenced material: synovial fluid, either unsorted or a sorted T cell fraction (not recorded which). The gene calls are TRBV5-5 and TRBJ2-5, with a possible D match to TRBD1 (5 bases). CDR3: CASSLGQTRETQYF. In nucleotides, the CDR3 is TGTGCCAGCAGCCTAGGACAAACCCGAGAGACCCAGTACTTC.